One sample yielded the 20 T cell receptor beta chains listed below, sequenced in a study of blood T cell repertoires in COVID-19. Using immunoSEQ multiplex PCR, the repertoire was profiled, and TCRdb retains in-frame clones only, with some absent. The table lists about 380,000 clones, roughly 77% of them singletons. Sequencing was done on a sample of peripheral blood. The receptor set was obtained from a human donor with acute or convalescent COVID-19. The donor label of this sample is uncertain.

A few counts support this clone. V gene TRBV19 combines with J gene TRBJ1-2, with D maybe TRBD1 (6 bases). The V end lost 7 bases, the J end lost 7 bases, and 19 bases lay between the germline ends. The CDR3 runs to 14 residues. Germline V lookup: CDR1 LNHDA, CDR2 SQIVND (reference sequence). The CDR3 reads CASTQGTLSIGYTF. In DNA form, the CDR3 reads TGTGCCAGTACTCAGGGGACACTGTCAATTGGCTACACCTTC.

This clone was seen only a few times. Here the CDR3 DNA reads TGCAGCGTTCTGCTGGGACAGGGGTACAATCAGCCCCAGCATTTT. Translated, it gives CSVLLGQGYNQPQHF. The chain recombines TRBV29-1 with TRBJ1-5, with 10 bases lining up with TRBD1. The CDR3 length is 15 residues. The V gene's germline CDR1 is SQVTM and CDR2 ANQGSEA. After removal of 5 bases from V and 3 bases from J, the junction contained 7 bases not matched to a gene.

The CDR3, as DNA: TGTGCCAGCAGACCAGCCCATGCAGGGGTCAAAGATGAAAAACTGTTTTTT. Amino acids: CASRPAHAGVKDEKLFF. The chain employs TRBV2 and TRBJ1-4, with D perhaps matching TRBD1 (6 bases). V lost 6 bases to trimming and J lost 6 bases, with 23 bases between them. The CDR3 runs 17 residues. Per the germline V gene, CDR1 is SNHLY and CDR2 is FYNNEI.

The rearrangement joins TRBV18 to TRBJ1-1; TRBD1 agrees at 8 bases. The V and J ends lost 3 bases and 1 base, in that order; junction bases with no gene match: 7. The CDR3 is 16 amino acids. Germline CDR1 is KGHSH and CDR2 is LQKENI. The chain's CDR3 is CASSPLNGQGNTEAFF. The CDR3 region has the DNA TGTGCCAGCTCACCTCTTAATGGACAGGGGAACACTGAAGCTTTCTTT.

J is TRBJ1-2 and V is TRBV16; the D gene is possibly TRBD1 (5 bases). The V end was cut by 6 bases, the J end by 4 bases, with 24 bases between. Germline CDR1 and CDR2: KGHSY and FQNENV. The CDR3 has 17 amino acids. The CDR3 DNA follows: TGTGCCAGCAGTTCATTCAGGTCTGGGGCAGTCCTCTATGGCTACACCTTC. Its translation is CASSSFRSGAVLYGYTF.

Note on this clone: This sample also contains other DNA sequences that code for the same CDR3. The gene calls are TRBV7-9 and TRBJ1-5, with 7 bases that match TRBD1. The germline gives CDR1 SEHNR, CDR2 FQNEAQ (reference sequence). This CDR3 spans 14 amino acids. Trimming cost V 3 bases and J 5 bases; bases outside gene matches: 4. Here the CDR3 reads CASSLGQGDQPQHF. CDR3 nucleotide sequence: TGTGCCAGCAGCTTGGGGCAGGGGGATCAGCCCCAGCATTTT.

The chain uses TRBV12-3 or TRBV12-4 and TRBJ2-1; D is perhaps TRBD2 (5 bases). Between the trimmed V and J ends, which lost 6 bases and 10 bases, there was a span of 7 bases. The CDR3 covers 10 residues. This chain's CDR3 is CASRRGEQFF. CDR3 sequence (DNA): TGTGCCAGCAGGCGCGGGGAGCAGTTCTTC.

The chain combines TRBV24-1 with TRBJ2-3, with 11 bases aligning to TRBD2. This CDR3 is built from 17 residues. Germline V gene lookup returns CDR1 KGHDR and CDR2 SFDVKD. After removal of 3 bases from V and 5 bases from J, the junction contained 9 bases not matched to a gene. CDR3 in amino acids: CATSDATGTSGGDTQYF. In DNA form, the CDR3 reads TGTGCCACCAGTGATGCCACCGGGACTAGCGGAGGAGATACGCAGTATTTT.

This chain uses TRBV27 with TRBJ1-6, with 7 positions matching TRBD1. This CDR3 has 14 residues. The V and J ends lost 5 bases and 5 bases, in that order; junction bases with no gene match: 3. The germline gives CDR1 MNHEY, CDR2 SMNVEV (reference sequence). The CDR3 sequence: CASSGTVDNSPLHF. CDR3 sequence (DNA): TGTGCCAGCAGTGGGACAGTAGATAATTCACCCCTCCACTTT.

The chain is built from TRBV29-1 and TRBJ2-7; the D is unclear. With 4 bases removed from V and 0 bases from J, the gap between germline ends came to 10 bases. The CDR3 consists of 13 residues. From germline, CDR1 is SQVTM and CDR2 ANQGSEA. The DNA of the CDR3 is TGCAGCGTTGTCCGAGACAACTCCTACGAGCAGTACTTC. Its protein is CSVVRDNSYEQYF.

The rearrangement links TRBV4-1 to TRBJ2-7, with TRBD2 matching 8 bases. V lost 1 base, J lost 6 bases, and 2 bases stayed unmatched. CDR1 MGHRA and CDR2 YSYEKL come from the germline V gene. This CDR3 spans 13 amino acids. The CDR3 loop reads CASSQAGGGEQYF. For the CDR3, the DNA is TGCGCCAGCAGCCAAGCGGGAGGGGGCGAGCAGTACTTC.

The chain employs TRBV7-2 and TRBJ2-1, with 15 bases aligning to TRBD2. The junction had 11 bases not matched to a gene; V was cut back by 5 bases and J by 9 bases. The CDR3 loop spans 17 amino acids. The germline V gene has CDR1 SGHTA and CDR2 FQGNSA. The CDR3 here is CASSRFSGLAGGGEQFF. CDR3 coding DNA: TGTGCCAGCAGCCGGTTCTCTGGACTAGCGGGAGGGGGTGAGCAGTTCTTC.

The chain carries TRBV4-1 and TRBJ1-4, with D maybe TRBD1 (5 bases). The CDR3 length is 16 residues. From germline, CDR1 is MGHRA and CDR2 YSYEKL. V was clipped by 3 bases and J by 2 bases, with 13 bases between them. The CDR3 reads CASSQGRRSTNEKLFF. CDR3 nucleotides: TGCGCCAGCAGCCAGGGGCGGCGGTCCACTAATGAAAAACTGTTTTTT.

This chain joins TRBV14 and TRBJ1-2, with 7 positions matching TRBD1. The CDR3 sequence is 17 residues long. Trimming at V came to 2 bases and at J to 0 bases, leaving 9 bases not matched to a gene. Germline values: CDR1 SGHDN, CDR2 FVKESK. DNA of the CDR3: TGTGCCAGCAGCCAACGCTATAGGGACAGCTCTAACTATGGCTACACCTTC. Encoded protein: CASSQRYRDSSNYGYTF.

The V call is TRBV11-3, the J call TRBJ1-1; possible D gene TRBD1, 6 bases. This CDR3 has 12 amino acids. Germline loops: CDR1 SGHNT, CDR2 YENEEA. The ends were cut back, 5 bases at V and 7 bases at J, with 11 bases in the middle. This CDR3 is CASSRRGSEAFF. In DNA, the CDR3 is TGTGCCAGCAGCCGTAGGGGGAGTGAAGCTTTCTTT.

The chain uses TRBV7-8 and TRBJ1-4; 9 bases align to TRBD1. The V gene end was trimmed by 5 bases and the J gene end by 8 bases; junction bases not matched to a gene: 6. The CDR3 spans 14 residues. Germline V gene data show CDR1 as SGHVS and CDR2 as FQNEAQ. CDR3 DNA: TGTGCCAGCAGCCACCGGGACAGGGTAGAAAAACTGTTTTTT. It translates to CASSHRDRVEKLFF.

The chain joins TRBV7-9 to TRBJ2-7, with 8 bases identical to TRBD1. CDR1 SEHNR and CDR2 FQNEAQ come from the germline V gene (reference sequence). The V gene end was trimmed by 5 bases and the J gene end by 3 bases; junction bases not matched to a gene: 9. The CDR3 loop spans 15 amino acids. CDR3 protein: CASSLGQGSIYEQYF. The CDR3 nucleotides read TGTGCCAGCAGCCTAGGACAGGGTAGTATCTACGAGCAGTACTTC.

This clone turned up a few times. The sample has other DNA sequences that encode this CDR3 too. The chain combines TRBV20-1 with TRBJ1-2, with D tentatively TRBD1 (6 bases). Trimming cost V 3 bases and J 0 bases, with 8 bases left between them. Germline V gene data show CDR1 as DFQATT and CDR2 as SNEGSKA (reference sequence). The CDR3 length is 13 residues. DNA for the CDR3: TGCAGTGCTAGTAGGGGGTCTAACTATGGCTACACCTTC. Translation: CSASRGSNYGYTF.

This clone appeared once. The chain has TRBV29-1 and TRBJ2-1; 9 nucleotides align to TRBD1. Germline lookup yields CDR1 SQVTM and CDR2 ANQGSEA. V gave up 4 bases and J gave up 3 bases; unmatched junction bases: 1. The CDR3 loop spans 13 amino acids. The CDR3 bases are TGCAGCGTTGGACAGGGGGACTACAATGAGCAGTTCTTC. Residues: CSVGQGDYNEQFF.

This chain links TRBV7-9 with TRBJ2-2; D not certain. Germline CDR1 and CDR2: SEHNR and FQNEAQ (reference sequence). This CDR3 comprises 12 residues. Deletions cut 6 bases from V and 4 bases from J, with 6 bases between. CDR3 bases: TGTGCCAGCAGGCCAGGCACCGGGGAGCTGTTTTTT. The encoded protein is CASRPGTGELFF.